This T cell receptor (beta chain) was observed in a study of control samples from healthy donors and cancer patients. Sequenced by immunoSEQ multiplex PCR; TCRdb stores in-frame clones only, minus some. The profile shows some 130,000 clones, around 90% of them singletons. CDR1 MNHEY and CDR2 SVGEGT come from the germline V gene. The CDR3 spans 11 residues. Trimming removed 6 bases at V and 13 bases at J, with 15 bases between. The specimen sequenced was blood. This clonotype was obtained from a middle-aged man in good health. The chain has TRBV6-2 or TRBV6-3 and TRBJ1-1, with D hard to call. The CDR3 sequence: CASSRAKEGFF. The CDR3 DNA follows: TGTGCCAGCAGCCGAGCTAAGGAGGGTTTCTTT.